These T cell receptor beta chains were read from a single sample in a study of cytomegalovirus exposure and HLA in healthy donors. Data came from immunoSEQ multiplex PCR; TCRdb stores just in-frame clones and leaves some out. The repertoire includes 120,000 or so clones, about 87% of them detected once, and 1.9% sits in the top ten. Material for sequencing was PBMCs. Every receptor here comes from a woman in her late teens or twenties in good health and CMV-seronegative. CDR3s include the opening cysteine and the closing phenylalanine or tryptophan. Each record gives: D gene, J gene, V gene, clone size, CDR3 protein, CDR3 DNA. The D gene is left open where the match is weak. Clone size is stated in some rows and not others, as once, few, many or a class when expanded.

d_call: -
j_call: TRBJ1-1
v_call: TRBV5-6
clone_size: -
cdr3_aa: CASNEIGGWTEAFF
cdr3_nt: TGTGCCAGCAACGAAATAGGGGGTTGGACTGAAGCTTTCTTT

d_call: TRBD2
j_call: TRBJ2-2
v_call: TRBV28
clone_size: -
cdr3_aa: CASSLPGTSVNTGELFF
cdr3_nt: TGTGCCAGCAGTTTACCGGGGACTAGCGTTAACACCGGGGAGCTGTTTTTT

d_call: -
j_call: TRBJ2-1
v_call: TRBV19
clone_size: -
cdr3_aa: CASSDHGDEQFF
cdr3_nt: TGTGCCAGTAGCGACCACGGGGATGAGCAGTTCTTC

d_call: TRBD1
j_call: TRBJ2-7
v_call: TRBV7-2
clone_size: -
cdr3_aa: CASSSRRQGGEQYF
cdr3_nt: TGTGCCAGCAGCTCCCGTAGACAGGGGGGCGAGCAGTACTTC

d_call: TRBD2
j_call: TRBJ2-1
v_call: TRBV7-3
clone_size: -
cdr3_aa: CASSFGLAGEGSYEQFF
cdr3_nt: TGTGCCAGCAGCTTCGGACTAGCGGGGGAAGGGTCCTATGAGCAGTTCTTC

d_call: TRBD1
j_call: TRBJ2-3
v_call: TRBV18
clone_size: -
cdr3_aa: CASSQGQGRPDTQYF
cdr3_nt: TGTGCCAGCTCACAGGGACAGGGGCGGCCAGATACGCAGTATTTT

d_call: TRBD1
j_call: TRBJ1-2
v_call: TRBV29-1
clone_size: -
cdr3_aa: CSVIGDSSYGYTF
cdr3_nt: TGCAGCGTAATCGGGGACAGCAGCTATGGCTACACCTTC

d_call: TRBD2
j_call: TRBJ2-1
v_call: TRBV5-1
clone_size: -
cdr3_aa: CASSVAGGAYNEQFF
cdr3_nt: TGCGCCAGCAGCGTAGCGGGGGGGGCGTACAATGAGCAGTTCTTC

d_call: TRBD2
j_call: TRBJ2-1
v_call: TRBV18
clone_size: once
cdr3_aa: CASSRILGLAGTSSYNEQFF
cdr3_nt: TGTGCCAGCTCACGGATCCTGGGACTAGCGGGAACAAGCTCCTACAATGAGCAGTTCTTC

d_call: TRBD2
j_call: TRBJ2-3
v_call: TRBV7-3
clone_size: -
cdr3_aa: CASSLKLAGLDTQYF
cdr3_nt: TGTGCCAGCAGCTTAAAACTAGCGGGGCTGGATACGCAGTATTTT

d_call: -
j_call: TRBJ2-3
v_call: TRBV14
clone_size: -
cdr3_aa: CASSQAAGRDTQYF
cdr3_nt: TGTGCCAGCAGCCAAGCTGCAGGGCGAGATACGCAGTATTTT

d_call: TRBD1
j_call: TRBJ2-3
v_call: TRBV6-1
clone_size: -
cdr3_aa: CASSGGQGGTDTQYF
cdr3_nt: TGTGCCAGCAGCGGGGGACAGGGTGGCACAGATACGCAGTATTTT

d_call: -
j_call: TRBJ2-2
v_call: TRBV30
clone_size: -
cdr3_aa: CAWSVSYRGNTGELFF
cdr3_nt: TGTGCCTGGAGTGTATCGTATCGCGGAAACACCGGGGAGCTGTTTTTT

d_call: TRBD2
j_call: TRBJ2-3
v_call: TRBV5-1
clone_size: -
cdr3_aa: CASSPQRGSDTQYF
cdr3_nt: TGCGCCAGCAGCCCCCAGCGGGGCTCAGATACGCAGTATTTT

d_call: TRBD2
j_call: TRBJ2-1
v_call: TRBV12-5
clone_size: -
cdr3_aa: CASGLRPLGLAAEGSYNEQFF
cdr3_nt: TGTGCTAGTGGTTTGAGACCCCTGGGACTAGCGGCCGAGGGCTCCTACAATGAGCAGTTCTTC

d_call: -
j_call: TRBJ1-3
v_call: TRBV28
clone_size: -
cdr3_aa: CASSPQGRNTIYF
cdr3_nt: TGTGCCAGCAGCCCGCAGGGGAGAAACACCATATATTTT

d_call: TRBD1
j_call: TRBJ1-6
v_call: TRBV4-1
clone_size: -
cdr3_aa: CASSQDIATGRRNSPLHF
cdr3_nt: TGCGCCAGCAGCCAAGACATCGCGACAGGGCGGAGGAATTCACCCCTCCACTTT

d_call: -
j_call: TRBJ2-1
v_call: TRBV2
clone_size: -
cdr3_aa: CASKSTRTRSYNEQFF
cdr3_nt: TGTGCCAGCAAGTCAACCCGGACACGTTCCTACAATGAGCAGTTCTTC

d_call: -
j_call: TRBJ1-5
v_call: TRBV5-1
clone_size: -
cdr3_aa: CASSPGDGGMGQPQHF
cdr3_nt: TGCGCCAGCAGCCCGGGAGATGGGGGAATGGGTCAGCCCCAGCATTTT

d_call: TRBD1
j_call: TRBJ2-7
v_call: TRBV5-1
clone_size: -
cdr3_aa: CASSRGQGRYEQYF
cdr3_nt: TGCGCCAGCAGCAGAGGACAGGGGAGGTACGAGCAGTACTTC

d_call: TRBD1
j_call: TRBJ1-3
v_call: TRBV5-6
clone_size: -
cdr3_aa: CASSWGTGRNTIYF
cdr3_nt: TGTGCCAGCAGCTGGGGGACAGGGCGAAACACCATATATTTT

d_call: TRBD2
j_call: TRBJ2-2
v_call: TRBV18
clone_size: once
cdr3_aa: CASSPHGGLAGPDTGELFF
cdr3_nt: TGTGCCAGCTCACCCCACGGGGGACTAGCGGGACCCGACACCGGGGAGCTGTTTTTT

d_call: TRBD1
j_call: TRBJ2-5
v_call: TRBV19
clone_size: -
cdr3_aa: CASSIARQGRETQYF
cdr3_nt: TGTGCCAGTAGTATAGCACGACAGGGACGGGAGACCCAGTACTTC

d_call: TRBD1
j_call: TRBJ2-1
v_call: TRBV2
clone_size: few
cdr3_aa: CASREDRAVSYNEQFF
cdr3_nt: TGTGCCAGCAGGGAGGACAGGGCAGTCTCCTACAATGAGCAGTTCTTC

d_call: TRBD1
j_call: TRBJ2-5
v_call: TRBV19
clone_size: once
cdr3_aa: CASSIMDRGQGETQYF
cdr3_nt: TGTGCCAGTAGTATCATGGACAGGGGGCAGGGGGAGACCCAGTACTTC

d_call: -
j_call: TRBJ2-1
v_call: TRBV5-6
clone_size: -
cdr3_aa: CASSQQGAYNEQFF
cdr3_nt: TGTGCCAGCAGCCAACAAGGGGCCTACAATGAGCAGTTCTTC

d_call: TRBD1
j_call: TRBJ2-2
v_call: TRBV5-4
clone_size: -
cdr3_aa: CASSWGTGGHTGELFF
cdr3_nt: TGTGCCAGCAGCTGGGGGACAGGGGGCCACACCGGGGAGCTGTTTTTT

d_call: -
j_call: TRBJ2-7
v_call: TRBV30
clone_size: -
cdr3_aa: CAWSAVQGYEQYF
cdr3_nt: TGTGCCTGGAGTGCCGTACAGGGCTACGAGCAGTACTTC

d_call: TRBD2
j_call: TRBJ2-3
v_call: TRBV9
clone_size: -
cdr3_aa: CASSVSTSGGGYTQYF
cdr3_nt: TGTGCCAGCAGCGTAAGCACTAGCGGGGGTGGTTATACGCAGTATTTT

d_call: -
j_call: TRBJ2-1
v_call: TRBV6-1
clone_size: -
cdr3_aa: CASRFIAYNEQFF
cdr3_nt: TGTGCCAGCAGGTTCATAGCCTACAATGAGCAGTTCTTC

d_call: TRBD1
j_call: TRBJ2-7
v_call: TRBV5-1
clone_size: -
cdr3_aa: CASSPDRGPPSYEQYF
cdr3_nt: TGCGCCAGCAGCCCTGACAGGGGCCCACCTTCCTACGAGCAGTACTTC

d_call: -
j_call: TRBJ2-2
v_call: TRBV7-3
clone_size: -
cdr3_aa: CASSSRSPNTGELFF
cdr3_nt: TGTGCCAGCAGCTCCCGGTCCCCTAACACCGGGGAGCTGTTTTTT

d_call: TRBD2
j_call: TRBJ2-1
v_call: TRBV5-1
clone_size: -
cdr3_aa: CASSAASGNNEQFF
cdr3_nt: TGCGCCAGCAGTGCGGCTAGCGGAAACAATGAGCAGTTCTTC

d_call: TRBD2
j_call: TRBJ2-1
v_call: TRBV6-6
clone_size: -
cdr3_aa: CASSRGLAGIYNEQFF
cdr3_nt: TGTGCCAGCAGTCGAGGACTAGCGGGAATCTACAATGAGCAGTTCTTC

d_call: -
j_call: TRBJ2-1
v_call: TRBV14
clone_size: -
cdr3_aa: CASSQVVGSYNEQFF
cdr3_nt: TGTGCCAGCAGCCAAGTCGTCGGCTCCTACAATGAGCAGTTCTTC

d_call: TRBD2
j_call: TRBJ2-2
v_call: TRBV6-5
clone_size: once
cdr3_aa: CASSYSGGSTGELFF
cdr3_nt: TGTGCCAGCAGTTACTCGGGAGGGAGCACCGGGGAGCTGTTTTTT

d_call: -
j_call: TRBJ2-1
v_call: TRBV5-4
clone_size: once
cdr3_aa: CASSFNTPLRSDEQFF
cdr3_nt: TGTGCCAGCAGCTTTAACACCCCCTTGAGGAGCGATGAGCAGTTCTTC

d_call: TRBD2
j_call: TRBJ2-7
v_call: TRBV7-6
clone_size: -
cdr3_aa: CASSPQSGGTYEQYF
cdr3_nt: TGTGCCAGCAGCCCGCAAAGCGGGGGTACATACGAGCAGTACTTC

d_call: -
j_call: TRBJ1-5
v_call: TRBV30
clone_size: -
cdr3_aa: CAWTQQGREPQHF
cdr3_nt: TGTGCCTGGACACAGCAGGGGAGGGAGCCCCAGCATTTT

d_call: -
j_call: TRBJ1-6
v_call: TRBV5-5
clone_size: -
cdr3_aa: CASSLRGVVPLHF
cdr3_nt: TGTGCCAGCAGCCTTCGCGGGGTTGTGCCCCTCCACTTT

d_call: -
j_call: TRBJ1-1
v_call: TRBV29-1
clone_size: -
cdr3_aa: CSVEDGGENTEAFF
cdr3_nt: TGCAGCGTTGAAGATGGGGGGGAGAACACTGAAGCTTTCTTT

d_call: -
j_call: TRBJ2-5
v_call: TRBV28
clone_size: -
cdr3_aa: CASSTPPQETQYF
cdr3_nt: TGTGCCAGCAGCACTCCGCCCCAAGAGACCCAGTACTTC

d_call: TRBD2
j_call: TRBJ2-2
v_call: TRBV28
clone_size: -
cdr3_aa: CASSSPTSGGAGELFF
cdr3_nt: TGTGCCAGCAGTTCCCCGACTAGCGGAGGTGCCGGGGAGCTGTTTTTT

d_call: -
j_call: TRBJ1-1
v_call: TRBV27
clone_size: -
cdr3_aa: CASSPPGRVATEAFF
cdr3_nt: TGTGCCAGCAGTCCCCCGGGCAGGGTGGCCACTGAAGCTTTCTTT

d_call: -
j_call: TRBJ2-7
v_call: TRBV4-2
clone_size: -
cdr3_aa: CASSQGRDSLNYEQYF
cdr3_nt: TGTGCCAGCAGCCAAGGCCGGGACTCCCTAAATTACGAGCAGTACTTC

d_call: TRBD2
j_call: TRBJ2-5
v_call: TRBV6-5
clone_size: -
cdr3_aa: CASSYRAGGPVETQYF
cdr3_nt: TGTGCCAGCAGTTACCGCGCGGGGGGGCCCGTGGAGACCCAGTACTTC

d_call: TRBD1
j_call: TRBJ1-1
v_call: TRBV6-1
clone_size: -
cdr3_aa: CASSEACRDRVWCTEAFF
cdr3_nt: TGTGCCAGCAGTGAAGCTTGCCGGGACAGGGTGTGGTGTACTGAAGCTTTCTTT

d_call: -
j_call: TRBJ2-1
v_call: TRBV5-1
clone_size: -
cdr3_aa: CASSSNNEQFF
cdr3_nt: TGCGCCAGCAGCTCAAACAATGAGCAGTTCTTC

d_call: -
j_call: TRBJ1-6
v_call: TRBV11-2
clone_size: -
cdr3_aa: CASRETGGDNSPLHF
cdr3_nt: TGTGCCAGCAGGGAAACGGGAGGTGATAATTCACCCCTCCACTTT